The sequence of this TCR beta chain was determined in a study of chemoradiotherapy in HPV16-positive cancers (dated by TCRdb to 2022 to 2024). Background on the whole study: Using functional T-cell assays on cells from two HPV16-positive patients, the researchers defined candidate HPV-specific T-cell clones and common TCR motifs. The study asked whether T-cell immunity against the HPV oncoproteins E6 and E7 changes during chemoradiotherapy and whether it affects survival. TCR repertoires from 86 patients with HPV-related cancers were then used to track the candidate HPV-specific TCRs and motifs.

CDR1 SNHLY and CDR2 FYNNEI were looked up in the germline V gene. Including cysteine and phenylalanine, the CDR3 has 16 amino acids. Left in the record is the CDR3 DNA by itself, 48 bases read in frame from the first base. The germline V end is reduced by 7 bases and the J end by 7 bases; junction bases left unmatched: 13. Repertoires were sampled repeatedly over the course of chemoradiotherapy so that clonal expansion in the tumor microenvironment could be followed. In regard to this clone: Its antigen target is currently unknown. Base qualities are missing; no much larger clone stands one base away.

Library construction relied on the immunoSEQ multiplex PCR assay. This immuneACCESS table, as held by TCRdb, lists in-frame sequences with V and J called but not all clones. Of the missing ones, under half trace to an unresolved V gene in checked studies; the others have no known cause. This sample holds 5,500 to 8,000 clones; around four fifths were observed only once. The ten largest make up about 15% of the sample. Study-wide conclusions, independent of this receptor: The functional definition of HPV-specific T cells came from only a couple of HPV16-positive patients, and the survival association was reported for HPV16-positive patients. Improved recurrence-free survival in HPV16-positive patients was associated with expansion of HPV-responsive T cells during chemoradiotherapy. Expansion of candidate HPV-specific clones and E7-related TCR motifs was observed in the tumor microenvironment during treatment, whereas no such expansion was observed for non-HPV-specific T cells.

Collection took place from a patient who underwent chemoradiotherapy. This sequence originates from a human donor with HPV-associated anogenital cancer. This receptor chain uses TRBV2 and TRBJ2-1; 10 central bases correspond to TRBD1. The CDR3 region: CASTLGGGQGMNEQFF. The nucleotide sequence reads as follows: TGTGCCAGCACTCTAGGGGGGGGACAGGGGATGAATGAGCAGTTCTTC.